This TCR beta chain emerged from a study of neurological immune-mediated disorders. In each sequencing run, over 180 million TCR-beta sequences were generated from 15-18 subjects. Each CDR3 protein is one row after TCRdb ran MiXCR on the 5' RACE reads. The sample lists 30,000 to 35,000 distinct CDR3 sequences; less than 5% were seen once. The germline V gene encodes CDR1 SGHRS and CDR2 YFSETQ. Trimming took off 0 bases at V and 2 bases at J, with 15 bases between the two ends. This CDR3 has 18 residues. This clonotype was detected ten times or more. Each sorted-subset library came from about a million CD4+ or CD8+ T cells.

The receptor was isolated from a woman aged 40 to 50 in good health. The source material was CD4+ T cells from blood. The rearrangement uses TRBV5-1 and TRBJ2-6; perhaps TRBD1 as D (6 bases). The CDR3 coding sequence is TGCGCCAGCAGCTTGGTACAGGGTGCCCTAGCTGGGGCCAACGTCCTGACTTTC. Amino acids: CASSLVQGALAGANVLTF.